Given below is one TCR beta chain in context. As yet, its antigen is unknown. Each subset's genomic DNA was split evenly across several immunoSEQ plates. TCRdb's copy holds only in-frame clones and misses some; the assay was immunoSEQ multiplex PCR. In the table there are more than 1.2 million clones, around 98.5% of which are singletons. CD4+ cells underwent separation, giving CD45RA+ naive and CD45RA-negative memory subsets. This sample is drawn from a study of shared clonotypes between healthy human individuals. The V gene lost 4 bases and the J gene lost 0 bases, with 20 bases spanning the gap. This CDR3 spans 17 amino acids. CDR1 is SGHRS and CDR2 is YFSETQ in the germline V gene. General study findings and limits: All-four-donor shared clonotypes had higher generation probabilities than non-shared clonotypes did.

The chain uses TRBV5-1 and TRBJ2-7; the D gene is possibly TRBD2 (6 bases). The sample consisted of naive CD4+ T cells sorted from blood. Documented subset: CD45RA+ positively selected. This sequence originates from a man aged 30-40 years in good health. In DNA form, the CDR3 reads TGCGCCAGCAGCGCGGGACTGGGGTGGTCCCTCTCCTACGAGCAGTACTTC. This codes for CASSAGLGWSLSYEQYF.